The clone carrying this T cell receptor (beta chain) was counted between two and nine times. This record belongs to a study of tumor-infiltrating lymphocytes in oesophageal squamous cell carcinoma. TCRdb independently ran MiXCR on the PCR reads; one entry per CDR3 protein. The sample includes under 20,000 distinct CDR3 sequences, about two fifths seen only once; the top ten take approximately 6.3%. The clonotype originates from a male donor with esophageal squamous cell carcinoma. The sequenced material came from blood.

This CDR3 is CSVSGTVSYEQYF. Here the CDR3 DNA reads TGCAGCGTATCCGGGACAGTCTCCTACGAGCAGTACTTC. The genes are TRBV29-1 and TRBJ2-7; 7 nucleotides match TRBD1. The CDR3 has 13 residues. Unmatched junction bases numbered 5, after V lost 6 bases and J lost 0 bases. Germline-derived CDR1 and CDR2 are SQVTM and ANQGSEA.